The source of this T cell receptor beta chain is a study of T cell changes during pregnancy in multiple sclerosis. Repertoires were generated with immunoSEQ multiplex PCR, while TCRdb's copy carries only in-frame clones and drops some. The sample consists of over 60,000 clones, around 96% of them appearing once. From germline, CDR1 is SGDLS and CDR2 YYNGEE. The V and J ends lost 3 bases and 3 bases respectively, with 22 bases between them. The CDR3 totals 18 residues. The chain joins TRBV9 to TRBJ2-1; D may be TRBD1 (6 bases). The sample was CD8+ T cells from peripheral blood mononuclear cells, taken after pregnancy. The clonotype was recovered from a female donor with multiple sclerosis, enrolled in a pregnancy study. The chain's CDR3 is CASSGRQEAGDFYNEQFF. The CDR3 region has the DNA TGTGCCAGCAGCGGCCGGCAAGAGGCAGGGGATTTCTACAATGAGCAGTTCTTC.